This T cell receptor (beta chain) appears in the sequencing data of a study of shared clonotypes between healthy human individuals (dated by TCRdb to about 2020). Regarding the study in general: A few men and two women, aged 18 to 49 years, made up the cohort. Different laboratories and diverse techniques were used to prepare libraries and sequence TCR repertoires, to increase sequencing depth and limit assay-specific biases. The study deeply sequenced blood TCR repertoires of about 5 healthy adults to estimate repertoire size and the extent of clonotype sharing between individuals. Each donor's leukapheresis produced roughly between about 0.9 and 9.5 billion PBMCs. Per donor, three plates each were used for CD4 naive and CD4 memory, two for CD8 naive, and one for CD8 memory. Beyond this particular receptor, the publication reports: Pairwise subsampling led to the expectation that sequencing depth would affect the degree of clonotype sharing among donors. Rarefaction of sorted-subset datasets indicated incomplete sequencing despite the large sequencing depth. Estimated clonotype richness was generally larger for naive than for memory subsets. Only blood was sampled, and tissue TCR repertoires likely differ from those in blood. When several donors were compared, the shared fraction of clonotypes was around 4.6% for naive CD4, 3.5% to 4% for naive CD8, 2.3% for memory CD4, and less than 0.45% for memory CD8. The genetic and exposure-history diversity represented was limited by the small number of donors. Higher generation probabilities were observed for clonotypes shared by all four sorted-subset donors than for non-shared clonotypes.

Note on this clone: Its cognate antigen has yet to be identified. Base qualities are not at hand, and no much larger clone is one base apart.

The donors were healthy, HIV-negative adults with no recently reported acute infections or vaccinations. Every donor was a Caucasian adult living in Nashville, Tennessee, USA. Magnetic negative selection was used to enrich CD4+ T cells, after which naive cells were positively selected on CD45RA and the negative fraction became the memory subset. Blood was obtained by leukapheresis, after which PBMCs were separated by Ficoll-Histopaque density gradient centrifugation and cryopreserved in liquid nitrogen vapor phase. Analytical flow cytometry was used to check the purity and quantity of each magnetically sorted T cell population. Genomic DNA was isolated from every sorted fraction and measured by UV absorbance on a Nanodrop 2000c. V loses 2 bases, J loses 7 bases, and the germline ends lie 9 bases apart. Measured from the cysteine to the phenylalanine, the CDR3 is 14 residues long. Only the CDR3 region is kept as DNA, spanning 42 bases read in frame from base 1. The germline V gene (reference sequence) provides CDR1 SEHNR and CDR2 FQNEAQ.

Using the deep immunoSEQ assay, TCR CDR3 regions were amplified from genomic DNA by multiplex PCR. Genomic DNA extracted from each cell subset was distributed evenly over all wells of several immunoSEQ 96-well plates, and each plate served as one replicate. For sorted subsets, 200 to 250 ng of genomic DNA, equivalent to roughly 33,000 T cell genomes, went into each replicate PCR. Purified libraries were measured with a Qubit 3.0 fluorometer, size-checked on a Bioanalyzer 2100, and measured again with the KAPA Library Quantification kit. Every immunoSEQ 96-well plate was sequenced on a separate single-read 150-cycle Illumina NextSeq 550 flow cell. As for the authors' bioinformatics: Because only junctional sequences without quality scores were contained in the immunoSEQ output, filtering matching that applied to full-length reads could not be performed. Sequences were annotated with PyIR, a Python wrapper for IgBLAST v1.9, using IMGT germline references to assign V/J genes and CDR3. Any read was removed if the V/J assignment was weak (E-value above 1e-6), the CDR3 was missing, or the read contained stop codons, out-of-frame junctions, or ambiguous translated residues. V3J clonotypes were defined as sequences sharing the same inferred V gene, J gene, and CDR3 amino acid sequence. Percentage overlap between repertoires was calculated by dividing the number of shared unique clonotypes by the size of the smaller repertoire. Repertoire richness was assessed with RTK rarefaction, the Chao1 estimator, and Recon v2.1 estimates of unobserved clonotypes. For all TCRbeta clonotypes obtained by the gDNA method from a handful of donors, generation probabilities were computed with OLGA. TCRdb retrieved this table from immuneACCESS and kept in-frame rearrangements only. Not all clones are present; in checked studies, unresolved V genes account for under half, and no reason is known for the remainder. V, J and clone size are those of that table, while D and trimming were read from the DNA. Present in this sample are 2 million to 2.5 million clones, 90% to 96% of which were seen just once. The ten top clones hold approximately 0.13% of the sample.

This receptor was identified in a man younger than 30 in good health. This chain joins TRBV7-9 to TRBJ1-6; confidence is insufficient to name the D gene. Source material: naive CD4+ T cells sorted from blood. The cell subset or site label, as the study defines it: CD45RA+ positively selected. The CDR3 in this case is CASSLFPSNSPLHF. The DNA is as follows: TGTGCCAGCAGCTTATTCCCGTCGAATTCACCCCTCCACTTT.